The present TCR beta chain was sequenced within a study of blood T cell repertoires in COVID-19. About the research overall: Italy, Spain and the United States were the sources of the convalescent and acute COVID-19 samples. PBMCs, B-cell-depleted T cells, or T cells provided the cDNA or gDNA that made up the material.

The CDR3 is 14 amino acids. The trim removed 3 bases at V and 4 bases at J, leaving 5 bases unmatched. Germline V gene lookup returns CDR1 PRHDT and CDR2 FYEKMQ (reference sequence). Patients in Seattle were enrolled during active infection, then followed longitudinally. Original processing notes: How many nucleated cells were present was estimated from reference gene primer amplification. Repertoires were generated with immunoSEQ multiplex PCR, while TCRdb's copy carries only in-frame clones and drops some. That table gives V, J and clone size, and the DNA gave D and trimming. Among fewer than 250,000 clones listed, 80% to 85% were seen once.

The sequenced sample consisted of peripheral blood. The chain recombines TRBV13 with TRBJ1-1, with 7 nucleotides matching TRBD1. The sequence derives from a woman older than 75 with COVID-19, enrolled during active disease. The CDR3 DNA reads TGTGCCAGCAGCTTTATGACAGGGCTCACTGAAGCTTTCTTT. Translated: CASSFMTGLTEAFF. Looking up the rest from reference TRBV13 and TRBJ1-1 gives the full variable domain: AAGVIQSPRHLIKEKRETATLKCYPIPRHDTVYWYQQGPGQDPQFLISFYEKMQSDKGSIPDRFSAQQFSDYHSELNMSSLELGDSALYFCASSFMTGLTEAFFGQGTRLTVV.